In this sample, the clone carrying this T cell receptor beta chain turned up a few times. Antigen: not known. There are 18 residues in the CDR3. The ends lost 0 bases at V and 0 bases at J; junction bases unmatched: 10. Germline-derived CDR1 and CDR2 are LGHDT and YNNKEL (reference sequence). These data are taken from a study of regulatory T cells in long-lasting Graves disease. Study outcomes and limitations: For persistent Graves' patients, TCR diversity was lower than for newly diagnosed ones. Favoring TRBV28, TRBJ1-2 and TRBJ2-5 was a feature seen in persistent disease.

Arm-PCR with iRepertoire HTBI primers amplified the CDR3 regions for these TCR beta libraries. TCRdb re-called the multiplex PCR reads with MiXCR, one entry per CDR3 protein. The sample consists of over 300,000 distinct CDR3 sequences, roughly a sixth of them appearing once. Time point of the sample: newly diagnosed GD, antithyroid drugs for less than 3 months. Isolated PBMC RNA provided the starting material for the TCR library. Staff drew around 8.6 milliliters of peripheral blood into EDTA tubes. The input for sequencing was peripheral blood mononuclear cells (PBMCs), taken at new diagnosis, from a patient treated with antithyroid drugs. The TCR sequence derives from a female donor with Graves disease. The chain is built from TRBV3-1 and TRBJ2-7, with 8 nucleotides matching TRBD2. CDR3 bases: TGTGCCAGCAGCCAAGATCGGGAGGGGCGGGGGTCCTCCTACGAGCAGTACTTC. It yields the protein CASSQDREGRGSSYEQYF.